This TCR beta chain is drawn from a study of blood T cell repertoires in COVID-19. As for the study in general: The study drew acute and convalescent COVID-19 samples from the United States, Italy and Spain.

J lost 6 bases, V lost 5 bases, and 10 bases had no gene match. Germline loops: CDR1 MDHEN, CDR2 SYDVKM. The CDR3 is 15 residues long. Original processing methods: It was from reference gene primer amplification that nucleated cell counts were estimated. Libraries were prepared by immunoSEQ multiplex PCR; TCRdb keeps only in-frame clonotypes and omits some of them. Clone size and V and J calls were adopted from that table, with D and trimming inferred from the DNA. The sample lists tens of thousands of clones, roughly 89% occurring once. The sample holds one count of this clone. The sequenced material came from peripheral blood. The TCR originated in a woman in her seventies with acute or convalescent COVID-19. The genes are TRBV28 and TRBJ1-1; 9 bases are a match to TRBD1. The CDR3 region has the DNA TGTGCCAGCAGTCAGCCGGGACAGGGAAATTCTGAAGCTTTCTTT. Amino acid sequence: CASSQPGQGNSEAFF.